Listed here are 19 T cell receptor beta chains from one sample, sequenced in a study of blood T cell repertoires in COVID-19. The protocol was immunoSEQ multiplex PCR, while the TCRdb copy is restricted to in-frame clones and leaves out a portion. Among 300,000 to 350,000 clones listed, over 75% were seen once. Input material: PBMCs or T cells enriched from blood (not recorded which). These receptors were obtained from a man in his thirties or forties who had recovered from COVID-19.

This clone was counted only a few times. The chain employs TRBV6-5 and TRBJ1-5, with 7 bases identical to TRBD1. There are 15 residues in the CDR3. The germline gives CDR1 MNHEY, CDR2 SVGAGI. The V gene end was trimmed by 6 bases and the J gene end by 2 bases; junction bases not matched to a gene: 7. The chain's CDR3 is CASRRQGGRNQPQHF. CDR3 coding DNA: TGTGCCAGCAGACGCCAGGGGGGACGCAATCAGCCCCAGCATTTT.

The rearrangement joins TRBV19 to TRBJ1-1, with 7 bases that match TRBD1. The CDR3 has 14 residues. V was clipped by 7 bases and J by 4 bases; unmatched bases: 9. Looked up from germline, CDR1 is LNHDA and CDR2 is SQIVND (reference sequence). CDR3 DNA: TGTGCCAGTACAACGACAGGGATTACCACTGAAGCTTTCTTT. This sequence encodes CASTTTGITTEAFF.

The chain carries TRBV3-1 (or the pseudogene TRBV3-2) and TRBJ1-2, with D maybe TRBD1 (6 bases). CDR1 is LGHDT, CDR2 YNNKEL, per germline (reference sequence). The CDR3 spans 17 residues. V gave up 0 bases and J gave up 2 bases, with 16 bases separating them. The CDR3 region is CASSQDRGGVTNYGYTF. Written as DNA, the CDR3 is TGTGCCAGCAGCCAAGATAGGGGGGGCGTAACGAACTATGGCTACACCTTC.

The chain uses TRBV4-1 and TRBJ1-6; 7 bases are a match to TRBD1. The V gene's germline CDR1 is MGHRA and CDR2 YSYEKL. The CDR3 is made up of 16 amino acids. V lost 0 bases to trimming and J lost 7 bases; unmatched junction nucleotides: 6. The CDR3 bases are TGCGCCAGCAGCCAAGAGATCGGGACAGTCAATTCACCCCTCCACTTT. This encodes CASSQEIGTVNSPLHF.

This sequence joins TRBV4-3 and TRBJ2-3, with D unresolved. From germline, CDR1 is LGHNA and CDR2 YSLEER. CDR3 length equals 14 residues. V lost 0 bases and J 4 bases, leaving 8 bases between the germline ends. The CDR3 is CASSQDYSADTQYF. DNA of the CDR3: TGCGCCAGCAGCCAAGATTATTCGGCAGATACGCAGTATTTT.

The CDR3 bases are TGTGCCAGCAGCTTAACCCGGGACAGTCGAACCCAAGCTTTCTTT. This sequence encodes CASSLTRDSRTQAFF. The gene calls are TRBV7-8 and TRBJ1-1; TRBD1 agrees at 7 bases. The germline V gene encodes CDR1 SGHVS and CDR2 FQNEAQ. The CDR3 sequence is 15 residues long. With V trimmed by 2 bases and J by 9 bases, 12 bases remained unmatched.

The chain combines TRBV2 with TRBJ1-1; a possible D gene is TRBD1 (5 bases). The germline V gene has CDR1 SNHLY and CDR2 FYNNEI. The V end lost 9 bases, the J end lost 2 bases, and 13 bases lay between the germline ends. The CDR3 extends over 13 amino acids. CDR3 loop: CARGEELNTEAFF. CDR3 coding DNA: TGTGCCAGGGGGGAGGAGCTAAACACTGAAGCTTTCTTT.

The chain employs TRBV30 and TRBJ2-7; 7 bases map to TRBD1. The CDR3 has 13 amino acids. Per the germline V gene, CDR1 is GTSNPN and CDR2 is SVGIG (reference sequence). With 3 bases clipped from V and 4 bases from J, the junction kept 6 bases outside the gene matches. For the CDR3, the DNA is TGTGCCTGGAGCCGGGACAGTTTGTACGAGCAGTACTTC. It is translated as CAWSRDSLYEQYF.

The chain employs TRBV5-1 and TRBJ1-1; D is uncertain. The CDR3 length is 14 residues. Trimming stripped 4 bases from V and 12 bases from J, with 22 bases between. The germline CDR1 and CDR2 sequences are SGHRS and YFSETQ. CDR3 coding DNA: TGCGCCAGCAGCCCCAATTCTGACGGAGGTGGTACTTTCTTT. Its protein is CASSPNSDGGGTFF.

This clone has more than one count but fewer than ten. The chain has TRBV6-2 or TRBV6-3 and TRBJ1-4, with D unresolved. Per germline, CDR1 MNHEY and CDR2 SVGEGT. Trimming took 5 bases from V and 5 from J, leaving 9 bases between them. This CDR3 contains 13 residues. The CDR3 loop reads CASSPSENEKLFF. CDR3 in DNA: TGTGCCAGCAGTCCCTCCGAGAATGAAAAACTGTTTTTT.

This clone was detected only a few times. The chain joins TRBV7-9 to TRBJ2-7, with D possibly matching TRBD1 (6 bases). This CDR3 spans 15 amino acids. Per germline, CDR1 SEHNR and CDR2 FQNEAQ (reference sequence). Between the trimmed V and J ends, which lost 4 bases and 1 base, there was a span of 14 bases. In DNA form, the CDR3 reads TGTGCCAGCAGCTCAACAGGGTCTAGTTCCTACGAGCAGTACTTC. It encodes CASSSTGSSSYEQYF.

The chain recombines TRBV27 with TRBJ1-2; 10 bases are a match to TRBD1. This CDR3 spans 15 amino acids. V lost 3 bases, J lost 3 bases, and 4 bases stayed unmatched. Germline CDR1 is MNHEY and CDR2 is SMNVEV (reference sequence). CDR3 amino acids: CASSFSGQGDYGYTF. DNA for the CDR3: TGTGCCAGCAGTTTCTCTGGACAGGGGGACTATGGCTACACCTTC.

For the CDR3, the DNA is TGTGCCAGCTTCAGAACAGGGAACTATGGCTACACCTTC. It yields the protein CASFRTGNYGYTF. This sequence joins TRBV6-5 and TRBJ1-2, with a tentative D call TRBD1 (6 bases). Trimming took off 8 bases at V and 2 bases at J, with 12 bases between the two ends. The CDR3 is made up of 13 amino acids. Germline CDR1 MNHEY, CDR2 SVGAGI.

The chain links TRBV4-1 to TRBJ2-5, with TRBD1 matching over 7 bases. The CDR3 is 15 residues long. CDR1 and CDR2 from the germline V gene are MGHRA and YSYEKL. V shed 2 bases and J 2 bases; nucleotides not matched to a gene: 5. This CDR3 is CASSQKPGQQETQYF. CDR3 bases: TGCGCCAGCAGCCAAAAACCGGGACAGCAAGAGACCCAGTACTTC.

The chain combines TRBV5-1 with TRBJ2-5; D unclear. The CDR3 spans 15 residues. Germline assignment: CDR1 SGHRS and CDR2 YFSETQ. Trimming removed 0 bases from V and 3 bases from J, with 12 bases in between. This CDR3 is CASSLETRSEETQYF. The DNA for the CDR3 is TGCGCCAGCAGCTTGGAGACGAGGTCTGAAGAGACCCAGTACTTC.

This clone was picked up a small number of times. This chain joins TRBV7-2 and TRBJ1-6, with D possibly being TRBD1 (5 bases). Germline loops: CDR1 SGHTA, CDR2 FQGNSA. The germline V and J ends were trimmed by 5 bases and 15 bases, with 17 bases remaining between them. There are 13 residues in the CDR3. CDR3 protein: CASSPDGGRHLHF. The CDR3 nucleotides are TGTGCCAGCAGCCCAGACGGGGGACGCCACCTCCACTTT.

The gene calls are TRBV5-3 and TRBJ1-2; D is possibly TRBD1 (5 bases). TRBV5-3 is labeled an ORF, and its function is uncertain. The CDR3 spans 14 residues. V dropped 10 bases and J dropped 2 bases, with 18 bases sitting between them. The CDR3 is CAPAGSGTNYGYTF. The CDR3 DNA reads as TGTGCCCCAGCCGGGAGCGGGACGAACTATGGCTACACCTTC.

CDR3 loop: CASSLDTAGAFF. For the CDR3, the DNA is TGTGCCAGCAGCTTAGATACGGCGGGAGCTTTCTTT. This chain links TRBV11-2 with TRBJ1-1, with D unresolved. The CDR3 runs to 12 residues. From germline, CDR1 is SGHAT and CDR2 FQNNGV. V was pared by 0 bases and J by 10 bases, with 9 bases between.

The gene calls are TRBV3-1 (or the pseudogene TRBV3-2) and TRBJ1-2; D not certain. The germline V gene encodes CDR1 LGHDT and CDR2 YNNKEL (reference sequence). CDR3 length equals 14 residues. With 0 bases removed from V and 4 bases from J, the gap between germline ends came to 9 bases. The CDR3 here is CASSQDLSGYGYTF. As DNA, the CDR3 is TGTGCCAGCAGCCAAGACCTAAGCGGCTATGGCTACACCTTC.